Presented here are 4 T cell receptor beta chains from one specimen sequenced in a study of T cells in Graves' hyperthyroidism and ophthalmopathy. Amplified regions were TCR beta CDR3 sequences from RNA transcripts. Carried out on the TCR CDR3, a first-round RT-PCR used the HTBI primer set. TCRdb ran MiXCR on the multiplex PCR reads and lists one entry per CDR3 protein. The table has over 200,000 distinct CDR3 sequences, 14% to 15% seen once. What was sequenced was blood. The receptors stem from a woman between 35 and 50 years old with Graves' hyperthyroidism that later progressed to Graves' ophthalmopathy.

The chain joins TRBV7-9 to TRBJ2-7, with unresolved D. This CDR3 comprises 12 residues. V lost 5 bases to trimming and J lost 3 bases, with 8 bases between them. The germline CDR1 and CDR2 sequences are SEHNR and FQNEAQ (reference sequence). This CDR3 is CASSQLYYEQYF. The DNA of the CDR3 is TGTGCCAGCAGCCAACTCTACTACGAGCAGTACTTC.

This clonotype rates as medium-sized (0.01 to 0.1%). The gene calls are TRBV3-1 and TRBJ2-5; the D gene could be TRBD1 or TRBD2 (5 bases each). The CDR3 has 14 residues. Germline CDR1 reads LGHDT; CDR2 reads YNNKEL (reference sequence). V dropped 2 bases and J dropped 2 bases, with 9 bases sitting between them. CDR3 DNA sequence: TGTGCCAGCAGCCAATGGGGGAGACAAGAGACCCAGTACTTC. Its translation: CASSQWGRQETQYF.

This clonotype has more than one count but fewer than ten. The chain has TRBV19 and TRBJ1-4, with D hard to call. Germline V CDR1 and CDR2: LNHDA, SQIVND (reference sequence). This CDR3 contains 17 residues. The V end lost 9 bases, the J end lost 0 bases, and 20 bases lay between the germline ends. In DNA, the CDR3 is TGTGCCAGAACTGCCCCCCCGGCGACCTCAACTAATGAAAAACTGTTTTTT. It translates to CARTAPPATSTNEKLFF.

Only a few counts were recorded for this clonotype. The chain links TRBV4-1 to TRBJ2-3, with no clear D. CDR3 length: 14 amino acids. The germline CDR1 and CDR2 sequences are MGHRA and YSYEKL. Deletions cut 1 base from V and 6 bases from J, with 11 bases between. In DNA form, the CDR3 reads TGCGCCAGCAGCCAAGGACATCTTTCTGATACGCAGTATTTT. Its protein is CASSQGHLSDTQYF.